What follows describes a single T cell receptor (beta chain). During active infection, Seattle patients enrolled and were then monitored through disease. Per the authors' pipeline: Nucleated cell counts were estimated from reference gene primer amplification. Clones were read by immunoSEQ multiplex PCR, and TCRdb kept only the in-frame ones, dropping some. V, J and clone size derive from that table, while D and trimming were established from the DNA sequence. The sample consists of approximately 160,000 clones, more than 75% of them appearing once. This sample was included in a study of blood T cell repertoires in COVID-19. Study context: Samples representing acute and convalescent COVID-19 were sourced from the United States, Italy and Spain. PBMCs, B-cell-depleted T cells, or T cells provided the cDNA or gDNA that made up the material.

Deletions cut 0 bases from V and 4 bases from J, with 7 bases between. Germline loops: CDR1 MNHEY, CDR2 SVGAGI. The CDR3 is 14 amino acids. This clonotype originated in a man in his 60s with COVID-19, enrolled during active disease. The sample consisted of peripheral blood. This chain joins TRBV6-5 and TRBJ1-5; tentatively, D is TRBD1 (6 bases). CDR3 in amino acids: CASSYSRGNQPQHF. The CDR3 coding sequence is TGTGCCAGCAGTTACTCGAGGGGGAATCAGCCCCAGCATTTT.